The TCR beta chain under discussion was sequenced for a study of shared clonotypes between healthy human individuals. TCRdb's table, derived via immunoSEQ multiplex PCR, lists solely in-frame clones and lacks some. The table has approximately 530,000 clones, around 96% seen once; the top ten hold about 0.068%. This CDR3 is built from 14 residues. The V gene's germline CDR1 is SGHRS and CDR2 YFSETQ. Trimming removed 2 bases from V and 1 base from J; junction bases left unmatched: 1. Recent acute infections and vaccinations were absent in the healthy HIV-negative adult donors. The source material was naive CD4+ T cells sorted from blood. Subset reported: CD45RA+ positively selected. This clonotype originated in a woman between 25 and 40 years old in good health. The rearrangement joins TRBV5-1 to TRBJ2-5; 8 bases line up with TRBD2. CDR3 loop: CASSLGLAQETQYF. The CDR3 region has the DNA TGCGCCAGCAGCTTAGGACTAGCCCAAGAGACCCAGTACTTC.